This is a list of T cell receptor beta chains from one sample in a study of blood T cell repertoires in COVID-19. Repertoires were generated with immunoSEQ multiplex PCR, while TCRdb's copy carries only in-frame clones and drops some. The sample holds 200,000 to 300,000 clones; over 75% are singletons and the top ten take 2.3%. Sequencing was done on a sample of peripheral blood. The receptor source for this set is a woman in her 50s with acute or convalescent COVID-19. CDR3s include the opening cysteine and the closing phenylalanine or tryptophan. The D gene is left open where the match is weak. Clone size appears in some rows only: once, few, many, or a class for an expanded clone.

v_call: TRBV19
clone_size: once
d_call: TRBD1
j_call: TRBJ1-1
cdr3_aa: CASSQGVNTEAFF
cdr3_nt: TGTGCCAGTAGCCAGGGGGTGAACACTGAAGCTTTCTTT

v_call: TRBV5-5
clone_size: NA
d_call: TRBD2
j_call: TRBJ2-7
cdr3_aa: CASSLGLAGVRNEQYF
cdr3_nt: TGTGCCAGCAGCTTGGGACTAGCGGGAGTACGCAACGAGCAGTACTTC

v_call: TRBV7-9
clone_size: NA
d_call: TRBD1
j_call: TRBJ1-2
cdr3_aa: CASSLAGTANYGYTF
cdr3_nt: TGTGCCAGCAGCTTAGCGGGGACAGCTAACTATGGCTACACCTTC

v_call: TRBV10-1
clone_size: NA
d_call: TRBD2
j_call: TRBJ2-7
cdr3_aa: CASSYSSGEKWEQYF
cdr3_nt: TGCGCCAGCAGTTACTCTAGCGGGGAGAAGTGGGAGCAGTACTTC

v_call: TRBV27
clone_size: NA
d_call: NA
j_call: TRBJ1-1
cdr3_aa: CASSFRVGTEAFF
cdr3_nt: TGTGCCAGCAGTTTCAGGGTCGGGACTGAAGCTTTCTTT

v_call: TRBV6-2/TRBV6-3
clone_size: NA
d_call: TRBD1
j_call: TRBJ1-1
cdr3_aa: CASSAQGAPRAEAFF
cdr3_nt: TGTGCCAGCAGTGCTCAGGGGGCCCCCCGGGCTGAAGCTTTCTTT

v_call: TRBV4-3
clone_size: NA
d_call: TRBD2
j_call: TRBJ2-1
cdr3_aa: CASSLRLAGGPNEQFF
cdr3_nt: TGCGCCAGCAGCCTAAGACTAGCGGGCGGACCGAATGAGCAGTTCTTC

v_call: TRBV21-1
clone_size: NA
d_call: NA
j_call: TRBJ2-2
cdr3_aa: CASSKPSGLAGVATGELFF
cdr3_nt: TGTGCCAGCAGCAAACCGTCGGGACTAGCGGGAGTCGCCACCGGGGAGCTGTTTTTT

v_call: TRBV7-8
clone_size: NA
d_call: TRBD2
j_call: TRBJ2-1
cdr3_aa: CASSLVAGGEQFF
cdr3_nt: TGTGCCAGCAGCTTAGTGGCGGGAGGTGAGCAGTTCTTC

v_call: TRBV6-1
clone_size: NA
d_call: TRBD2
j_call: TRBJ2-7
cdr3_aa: CASSEVGGSYEQYF
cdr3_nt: TGTGCCAGCAGTGAAGTCGGGGGGTCCTACGAGCAGTACTTC

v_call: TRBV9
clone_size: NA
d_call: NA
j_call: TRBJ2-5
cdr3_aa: CASSGPSWRVRSQETQYF
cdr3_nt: TGTGCCAGCAGCGGACCCAGTTGGAGGGTTAGGTCACAAGAGACCCAGTACTTC

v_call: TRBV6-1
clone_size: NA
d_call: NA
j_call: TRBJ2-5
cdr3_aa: CASSEIVGHETQYF
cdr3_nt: TGTGCCAGCAGTGAAATAGTGGGGCACGAGACCCAGTACTTC

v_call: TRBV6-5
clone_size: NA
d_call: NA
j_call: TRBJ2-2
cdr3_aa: CASSPPGAVTGELFF
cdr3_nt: TGTGCCAGCAGTCCTCCAGGGGCGGTCACCGGGGAGCTGTTTTTT

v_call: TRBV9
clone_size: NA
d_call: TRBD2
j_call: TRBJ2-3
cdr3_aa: CASSYTLAGGGTDTQYF
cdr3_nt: TGTGCCAGCAGTTACACTTTAGCGGGAGGTGGCACAGATACGCAGTATTTT

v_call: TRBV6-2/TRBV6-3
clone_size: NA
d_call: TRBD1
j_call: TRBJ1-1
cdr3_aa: CASSYSYRGGSGHTEAFF
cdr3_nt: TGTGCCAGCAGTTACTCATACAGGGGCGGTTCCGGGCACACTGAAGCTTTCTTT

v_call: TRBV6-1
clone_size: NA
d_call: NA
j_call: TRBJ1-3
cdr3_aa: CASSELPGVVNTIYF
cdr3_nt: TGTGCCAGCAGTGAATTGCCAGGGGTGGTCAACACCATATATTTT

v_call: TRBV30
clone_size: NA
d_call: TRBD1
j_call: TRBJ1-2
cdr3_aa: CAWLYQDRGHGYTF
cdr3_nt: TGTGCCTGGCTATATCAGGACAGGGGGCATGGCTACACCTTC